This T cell receptor (beta chain) stems from a study of blood T cell repertoires in COVID-19. In the study overall: In each case, the material was cDNA or gDNA derived from T cells, B-cell-depleted T cells, or PBMCs.

The CDR3 totals 17 residues. Germline trimming cut 4 bases from V and 7 bases from J; bases unmatched to any gene: 15. CDR1 is KGHSH, CDR2 LQKENI, per germline. In the authors' methods: From reference gene primer amplification, estimates of nucleated cell counts were derived. Data came from immunoSEQ multiplex PCR; TCRdb stores just in-frame clones and leaves some out. From that table come the V and J calls and clone size; the DNA was used to work out D and trimming. There are roughly 400,000 clones in the sample; approximately 87% occur only once, and roughly 2.1% lies in the top ten. The J gene is TRBJ2-2, the V gene TRBV18, with 7 nucleotides matching TRBD2. This clonotype was obtained from a woman aged 60-75 years with COVID-19, enrolled during active disease. The sequenced sample consisted of peripheral blood. CDR3 region: CASSRKAGTQSVGELFF. CDR3 in DNA: TGTGCCAGCTCACGTAAAGCGGGGACTCAATCAGTCGGGGAGCTGTTTTTT.